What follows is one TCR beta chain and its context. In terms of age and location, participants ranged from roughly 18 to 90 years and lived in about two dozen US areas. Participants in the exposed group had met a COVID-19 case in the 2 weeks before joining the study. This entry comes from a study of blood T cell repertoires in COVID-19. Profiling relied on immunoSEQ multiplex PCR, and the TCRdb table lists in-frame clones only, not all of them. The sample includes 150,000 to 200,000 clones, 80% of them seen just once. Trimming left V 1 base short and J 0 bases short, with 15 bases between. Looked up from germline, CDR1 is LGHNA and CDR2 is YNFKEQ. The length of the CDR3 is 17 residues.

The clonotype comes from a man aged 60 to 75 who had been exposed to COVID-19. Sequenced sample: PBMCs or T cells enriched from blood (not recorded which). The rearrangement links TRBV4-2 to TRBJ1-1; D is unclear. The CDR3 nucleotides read TGTGCCAGCAGCCAAGGGGTGCGGGGTACCTTGAACACTGAAGCTTTCTTT. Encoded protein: CASSQGVRGTLNTEAFF.